This TCR beta chain was captured by sequencing in a study of T cells in Graves' hyperthyroidism and ophthalmopathy (dated by TCRdb to between 2018 and 2020). In the study overall: Peripheral blood samples were taken at the time of initial diagnosis, prior to any treatment. After sampling, hyperthyroidism patients received methimazole starting at 30 mg daily, and ophthalmopathy patients received high-dose intravenous methylprednisolone. The 100 discovery patients were randomly split 7:3 into training and test sets. TCR V-J signatures able to tell the groups apart were searched for in a discovery cohort of 90 to 100 patients, of whom around 43 had Graves' ophthalmopathy and some 60 had stable Graves' hyperthyroidism. Thyroid tissue and blood T-cell repertoires from about 6 Graves' hyperthyroidism patients were also compared in the study. According to the paper, TCR Vbeta CDR3 sequencing was carried out on 135 peripheral blood samples, which came from 40 to 45 ophthalmopathy, 75 or so hyperthyroidism and roughly 17 progressor patients. Prospective prediction of ophthalmopathy was tested in an independent validation cohort of 18 to 20 hyperthyroidism patients and approximately 17 patients who later progressed to ophthalmopathy. Broader findings and caveats from the paper: Ophthalmopathy was separated from stable hyperthyroidism by a 13 V-J signature model, with over 85% sensitivity and around 81% specificity obtained in cross-validation and 80%/75% obtained in testing. In validation, the model predicted progression to ophthalmopathy with about 71% sensitivity and around 72% specificity, a median of 6.5 months before onset. Most expanded thyroid clonotypes (frequency above 0.001) were also detected in blood, a finding suggesting that blood repertoires may reflect thyroid immune responses. Sample size was not statistically predetermined, and blinding of investigators to group allocation was not performed.

Stable Graves' hyperthyroidism was defined as the absence of progression to ophthalmopathy over 18 months of follow-up. Hyperthyroidism patients were newly diagnosed, with disease duration under 2 months, and aged 18 to 65 years. The study excluded patients with uncontrolled infections, other autoimmune diseases, pregnancy or lactation. Clinical symptoms, serum thyroxine and TRAb, thyroid ultrasound, and orbital computed tomography formed the basis for the diagnoses. PBMCs were separated from roughly 10 ml of fresh peripheral blood using Ficoll-Paque density gradient centrifugation. Total RNA was extracted with Trizol reagent, and quality was checked on an Agilent 2100 Bioanalyzer. This clonotype occurred once. Its antigen remains undetermined. Per-base quality was not reported, and no clone a single base away is much larger than it. One read alone provides weak support. The germline V gene (reference sequence) specifies SEHNR as CDR1 and FQNEAQ as CDR2. V lost 4 bases and J lost 5 bases; the stretch between them is 12 bases long. The CDR3, from cysteine to phenylalanine, totals 14 residues. Solely the CDR3 DNA is kept, with 42 bases framed from the first base.

Amplification of TCR beta CDR3 regions was carried out from RNA transcripts. The first round of RT-PCR for the TCR CDR3 was performed with the HTBI primer set and the Qiagen OneStep RT-PCR kit. The libraries were constructed in a second round of multiplex PCR and then size-selected and purified. The libraries were sequenced on an Illumina HiSeq2000 using paired-end 100 bp reads. The authors processed their data as follows. SOAPnuke was used to process the raw data, throwing out any read that contained adapters or uncalled bases, had a mean Phred below 15, or lacked an exact constant-primer or identifier match. High-quality paired reads were merged using COPE v1.2.5, and each unique nucleotide sequence was defined as a clonotype. MiTCR v1.1 was used to align clonotypes to the IMGT TRBV, TRBD and TRBJ reference segments. The analysis included only V-J combinations with a frequency above 0.0001, which together covered 99% to 99.2% of the repertoires. The TCS score was defined as F50 (clonal expansion) divided by E x V (chaos), with BLOSUM62-based TCRdist calculated between CDR3 peptides within each V-J. Welch's t-statistics and random forest reduced around 510 V-J features to 10 to 15, which were used in a naive Bayes classifier (R e1071). Using fastp trimming at Q25 and MiXCR clonotype assembly, TCRdb reanalyzed the public sequencing data and kept in-frame beta chains. Rows merge per CDR3 protein into single entries with the most common DNA and genes. The V and J calls and clone size are TCRdb's, not the authors'. The sample table contains 300,000 to 400,000 distinct CDR3 sequences; only one count was recorded for 15% to 20% of them. The biggest ten clones account for about 53% of the sample.

The rearrangement combines TRBV7-9 with TRBJ2-1; no D gene is confidently identified. The sample taken for sequencing was blood. The TCR sequence derives from a woman aged 50 to 60 with Graves' hyperthyroidism. CDR3 protein: CASSSPGRNNEQFF. DNA sequence: TGTGCCAGCAGCTCCCCCGGTCGTAACAATGAGCAGTTCTTC.